The 24 T cell receptor beta chains below all came from one sample that was sequenced in a study of blood T cell repertoires in COVID-19. Assay: immunoSEQ multiplex PCR; the TCRdb copy retains only in-frame clones and omits some. The sample includes around 160,000 clones, about 92% of them seen just once. The sequencing input was peripheral blood. The receptors come from a man aged 60 to 69 with active or convalescent COVID-19.

The chain is built from TRBV7-7 and TRBJ2-7, with 7 positions matching TRBD1. Germline V CDR1 and CDR2: SSHAT, FNYEAQ (reference sequence). CDR3 length: 13 residues. J was trimmed by 5 bases and V by 6 bases; bases with no gene match: 7. This chain's CDR3 is CASSYDRDHEQYF. For the CDR3, the DNA is TGTGCCAGCAGTTACGACAGGGATCACGAGCAGTACTTC.

The CDR3 reads CASSRGLAAGVHYEQYF. The DNA for the CDR3 is TGTGCCAGCAGTCGTGGACTAGCGGCCGGCGTGCACTACGAGCAGTACTTC. This chain links TRBV7-9 with TRBJ2-7, with 10 bases identical to TRBD2. Germline V gives CDR1 SEHNR, CDR2 FQNEAQ (reference sequence). The CDR3 sequence is 17 residues long. V lost 6 bases and J lost 3; bases outside the gene matches: 14.

V gene TRBV5-1 combines with J gene TRBJ2-2, with D maybe TRBD1 (6 bases). Germline values: CDR1 SGHRS, CDR2 YFSETQ. The CDR3 sequence is 16 residues long. The V and J ends lost 3 bases and 0 bases respectively, with 12 bases between them. The CDR3 loop reads CASSYRDRSNTGELFF. CDR3 sequence (DNA): TGCGCCAGCAGCTACAGGGACCGTTCGAACACCGGGGAGCTGTTTTTT. Based on the CDR3 plus reference TRBV5-1 and TRBJ2-2, the full variable domain is KAGVTQTPRYLIKTRGQQVTLSCSPISGHRSVSWYQQTPGQGLQFLFEYFSETQRNKGNFPGRFSGRQFSNSRSEMNVSTLELGDSALYLCASSYRDRSNTGELFFGEGSRLTVL.

This chain uses TRBV30 with TRBJ1-3; D is unclear. Germline V gene data show CDR1 as GTSNPN and CDR2 as SVGIG (reference sequence). V shed 8 bases and J shed 0 bases, with 8 bases lying between them. CDR3 length: 12 amino acids. The CDR3 sequence: CALFGSGNTIYF. CDR3 nucleotide sequence: TGTGCCCTTTTCGGCTCTGGAAACACCATATATTTT.

This clone appeared a single time. This rearrangement joins TRBV5-8 to TRBJ1-1, with 7 positions matching TRBD1. V dropped 4 bases and J dropped 4; count of bases not matched to a gene: 7. This CDR3 contains 14 residues. Germline CDR1 reads SGHTS; CDR2 reads YDEGEE. Written as DNA, the CDR3 is TGTGCCAGCAGCCCGCGACAGGGTAGCACTGAAGCTTTCTTT. Its translation: CASSPRQGSTEAFF. Full variable domain (missing parts from reference TRBV5-8 and TRBJ1-1): EAGVTQSPTHLIKTRGQQATLRCSPISGHTSVYWYQQALGLGLQFLLWYDEGEERNRGNFPPRFSGRQFPNYSSELNVNALELEDSALYLCASSPRQGSTEAFFGQGTRLTVV.

The rearrangement uses TRBV3-1 (or the pseudogene TRBV3-2) and TRBJ2-3, with TRBD1 identical over 8 bases. Germline CDR1 is LGHDT and CDR2 is YNNKEL (reference sequence). V lost 5 bases, J lost 2 bases, and 6 bases stayed unmatched. The CDR3 consists of 15 residues. This CDR3 reads CASSSGQGLTDTQYF. CDR3 nucleotide sequence: TGTGCCAGCAGCTCCGGACAGGGCCTCACAGATACGCAGTATTTT.

This clone was observed a handful of times. The chain carries TRBV7-2 and TRBJ2-5; 9 bases fit TRBD2. Losses at the gene ends were 7 bases for V and 5 bases for J; bases not matched to a gene: 11. The CDR3 length is 15 residues. CDR1 and CDR2 (germline): SGHTA, FQGNSA. DNA of the CDR3: TGTGCCAGCACCTTCCGGCTAGCGGGACGCGAGACCCAGTACTTC. Amino acid sequence: CASTFRLAGRETQYF.

The V call is TRBV21-1, the J call TRBJ1-4; the D call TRBD1 from the table was never checked on the DNA. TRBV21-1 is termed a pseudogene. This CDR3 has 19 residues. In DNA form, the CDR3 reads TGTGCCAGCAGCAACCCAGACCGGGACAGGGACCCCTGGTATGAAAAACTGTTTTTT. This translates into CASSNPDRDRDPWYEKLFF.

V and J are TRBV4-1 and TRBJ2-3, with 16 bases fitting TRBD2. CDR3 length: 19 amino acids. The V segment lost 1 base and the J segment 6 bases; nucleotides outside the gene matches: 10. The germline CDR1 and CDR2 sequences are MGHRA and YSYEKL. Here the CDR3 reads CASSQAGQGTSGRGDTQYF. The CDR3 nucleotides read TGCGCCAGCAGCCAAGCCGGTCAGGGGACTAGCGGGAGGGGGGATACGCAGTATTTT.

V gene TRBV27 combines with J gene TRBJ1-2; maybe TRBD1 (6 bases). Germline CDR1 and CDR2: MNHEY and SMNVEV (reference sequence). CDR3 length equals 17 residues. The ends were cut back, 6 bases at V and 1 base at J, with 21 bases in the middle. CDR3 residues: CASSPWAGVTFNYGYTF. The CDR3 DNA reads as TGTGCCAGCAGCCCTTGGGCAGGGGTTACATTTAACTATGGCTACACCTTC.

The chain has TRBV19 and TRBJ1-5; a possible D gene is TRBD1 (6 bases). The germline V and J ends were trimmed by 7 bases and 4 bases, with 17 bases remaining between them. The CDR3 runs to 15 residues. CDR1 LNHDA and CDR2 SQIVND come from the germline V gene (reference sequence). The CDR3 DNA is TGTGCCAGTATCAACCGGGACACCCGAAATCAGCCCCAGCATTTT. It yields the protein CASINRDTRNQPQHF.

The rearrangement uses TRBV5-1 and TRBJ1-2; tentative D call: TRBD1 (5 bases). Trimming took off 0 bases at V and 4 bases at J, with 13 bases between the two ends. CDR3 size: 15 residues. Germline-derived CDR1 and CDR2 are SGHRS and YFSETQ. This chain's CDR3 is CASSLAGEKGYGYTF. DNA of the CDR3: TGCGCCAGCAGCTTGGCGGGGGAAAAGGGCTATGGCTACACCTTC.

The rearrangement joins TRBV2 to TRBJ2-7, with a possible D match to TRBD1 (5 bases). CDR3 length equals 13 residues. Trimming stripped 6 bases from V and 2 bases from J, with 11 bases between. Germline V CDR1 and CDR2: SNHLY, FYNNEI. The CDR3 is CASRASGTYEQYF. CDR3 bases: TGTGCCAGCAGAGCGTCAGGGACCTACGAGCAGTACTTC.

This CDR3 is CASSQDGGASGGETQYF. CDR3 nucleotides: TGTGCCAGCAGCCAAGATGGCGGGGCTAGCGGCGGGGAGACCCAGTACTTC. This chain uses TRBV4-2 with TRBJ2-5; 7 positions match TRBD2. V lost 0 bases to trimming and J lost 5 bases; unmatched junction nucleotides: 12. Germline CDR1 is LGHNA and CDR2 is YNFKEQ. The CDR3 length is 17 residues.

The chain has TRBV7-9 and TRBJ1-4, with a possible D match to TRBD1 (6 bases). The CDR3 covers 15 residues. Trimming cost V 4 bases and J 7 bases, with 16 bases left between them. CDR1 is SEHNR, CDR2 FQNEAQ, per germline (reference sequence). The CDR3 here is CASSSTGFLGEKLFF. The CDR3 DNA reads as TGTGCCAGCAGCTCCACAGGGTTTTTAGGTGAAAAACTGTTTTTT.

The chain has TRBV7-2 and TRBJ2-6; possible D gene TRBD1, 5 bases. The V end was cut by 2 bases, the J end by 0 bases, with 11 bases between. The germline CDR1 and CDR2 sequences are SGHTA and FQGNSA. There are 17 residues in the CDR3. The CDR3 coding sequence is TGTGCCAGCAGCTTACTTGGGGCCCTCTCTGGGGCCAACGTCCTGACTTTC. It is translated as CASSLLGALSGANVLTF.

This chain uses TRBV5-6 with TRBJ1-4; tentatively, D is TRBD1 (5 bases). CDR3 length equals 14 residues. V was pared by 4 bases and J by 4 bases, with 11 bases between. Germline-derived CDR1 and CDR2 are SGHDT and YYEEEE. The CDR3 region is CASSQSGLNEKLFF. CDR3 DNA: TGTGCCAGCAGCCAATCGGGACTTAATGAAAAACTGTTTTTT.

The rearrangement uses TRBV7-9 and TRBJ2-7, with D maybe TRBD2 (5 bases). CDR1 is SEHNR, CDR2 FQNEAQ, per germline (reference sequence). There are 14 residues in the CDR3. The V gene lost 5 bases and the J gene lost 6 bases, with 17 bases spanning the gap. CDR3 in amino acids: CASSPPELVFEQYF. DNA of the CDR3: TGTGCCAGCAGCCCGCCCGAACTAGTGTTCGAGCAGTACTTC.

This chain uses TRBV3-1 (or the pseudogene TRBV3-2) with TRBJ2-2, with D unclear. V was pared by 0 bases and J by 6 bases, with 8 bases between. This CDR3 has 14 amino acids. Germline V gives CDR1 LGHDT, CDR2 YNNKEL (reference sequence). The CDR3 is CASSQDYQAGELFF. The CDR3 DNA sequence: TGTGCCAGCAGCCAAGATTATCAGGCCGGGGAGCTGTTTTTT.

The genes are TRBV28 and TRBJ1-6; weak D call: TRBD1 (6 bases). The ends were cut back, 3 bases at V and 0 bases at J, with 30 bases in the middle. The CDR3 extends over 23 amino acids. CDR1 and CDR2 from the germline V gene are MDHEN and SYDVKM. The CDR3 loop reads CASSFDPYTTGLSPTSYNSPLHF. In DNA, the CDR3 is TGTGCCAGCAGTTTCGACCCATACACCACAGGGTTAAGCCCTACCTCCTATAATTCACCCCTCCACTTT.

This clone was counted a single time. The chain joins TRBV7-9 to TRBJ2-1; TRBD2 matches at 8 bases. The CDR3 covers 15 residues. The germline CDR1 and CDR2 sequences are SEHNR and FQNEAQ (reference sequence). V lost 5 bases, J lost 7 bases, and 10 bases stayed unmatched. CDR3 sequence reads: CASSPGRAGGNEQFF. In DNA form, the CDR3 reads TGTGCCAGCAGCCCCGGGAGGGCCGGGGGTAATGAGCAGTTCTTC.

V and J are TRBV5-1 and TRBJ2-3; TRBD2 is a possible D gene (7 bases). The length of the CDR3 is 13 residues. Germline CDR1 is SGHRS and CDR2 is YFSETQ. V dropped 9 bases and J dropped 0 bases, with 11 bases sitting between them. CDR3 amino acids: CATRGASTDTQYF. CDR3 sequence (DNA): TGCGCCACCCGGGGGGCTAGCACAGATACGCAGTATTTT.

J is TRBJ2-7 and V is TRBV4-1; a weak D match, TRBD2 (5 bases). This CDR3 has 15 amino acids. CDR1 MGHRA and CDR2 YSYEKL come from the germline V gene. The V end was cut by 1 base, the J end by 1 base, with 11 bases between. CDR3 region: CASSQGTRISYEQYF. The CDR3, as DNA: TGCGCCAGCAGCCAAGGGACTCGAATATCCTACGAGCAGTACTTC.

This chain uses TRBV19 with TRBJ1-2; D is ambiguous. The germline gives CDR1 LNHDA, CDR2 SQIVND (reference sequence). Trimming took 4 bases from V and 7 from J, leaving 22 bases between them. The CDR3 covers 16 residues. The DNA of the CDR3 is TGTGCCAGTAGTAGGAGTTTGGCAGCTCTCGGGTTTGGCTACACCTTC. This gives the protein CASSRSLAALGFGYTF. Full variable domain (rest looked up from reference TRBV19 and TRBJ1-2): DGGITQSPKYLFRKEGQNVTLSCEQNLNHDAMYWYRQDPGQGLRLIYYSQIVNDFQKGDIAEGYSVSREKKESFPLTVTSAQKNPTAFYLCASSRSLAALGFGYTFGSGTRLTVV.